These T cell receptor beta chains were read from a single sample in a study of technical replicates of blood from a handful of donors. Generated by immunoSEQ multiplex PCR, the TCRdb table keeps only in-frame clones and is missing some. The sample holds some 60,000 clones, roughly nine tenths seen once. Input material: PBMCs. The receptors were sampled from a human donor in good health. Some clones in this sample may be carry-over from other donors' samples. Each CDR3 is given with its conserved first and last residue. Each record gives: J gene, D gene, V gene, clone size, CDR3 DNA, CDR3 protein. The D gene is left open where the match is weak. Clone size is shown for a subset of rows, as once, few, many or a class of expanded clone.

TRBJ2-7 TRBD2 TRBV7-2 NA TGTGCCAGCAGCCCCATAGCGGGGGGACTCTCCTACGAGCAGTACTTC CASSPIAGGLSYEQYF
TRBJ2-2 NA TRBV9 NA TGTGCCAGCAGCGTAGTACGGGGGGAGCTGTTTTTT CASSVVRGELFF
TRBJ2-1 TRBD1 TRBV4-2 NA TGTGCCAGCAGCCAAGATCGGCGGGACAGGCACAATGAGCAGTTCTTC CASSQDRRDRHNEQFF
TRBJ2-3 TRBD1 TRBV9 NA TGTGCCAGCGGAAGGGGGCTGGCAGATACGCAGTATTTT CASGRGLADTQYF
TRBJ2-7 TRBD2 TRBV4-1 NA TGCGCCAGCAGCGGACTAGCGGGGATCGGCGACGAGCAGTACTTC CASSGLAGIGDEQYF
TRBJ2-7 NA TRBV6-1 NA TGTGCCAGCAGTGAAGCAGCCACTGAGCAGTACTTC CASSEAATEQYF
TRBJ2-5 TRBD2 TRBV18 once TGTGCCAGCTCACCAAATGCCCAGCGGGGGTCGCAAGAGACCCAGTACTTC CASSPNAQRGSQETQYF
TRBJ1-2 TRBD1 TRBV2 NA TGTGCCAGCAGGCGACAGGGGGTGGATGGCTACACCTTC CASRRQGVDGYTF
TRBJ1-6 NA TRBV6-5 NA TGTGCCAGCAGTTACCGTGGGAGTTCACCCCTCCACTTT CASSYRGSSPLHF
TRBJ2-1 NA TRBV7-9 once TGTGCCAGCAGTCGGGACTCAAGGAGGAATGAGCAGTTCTTC CASSRDSRRNEQFF
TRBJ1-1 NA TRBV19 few TGTGCCAGTAGACCCGGAGGATGGGGCACTGAAGCTTTCTTT CASRPGGWGTEAFF
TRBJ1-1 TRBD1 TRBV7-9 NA TGTGCCAGCAGCCTAGAACCGGGACAGGGAAGCACTGAAGCTTTCTTT CASSLEPGQGSTEAFF
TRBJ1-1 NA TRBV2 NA TGTGCCAGCAGTGAGGGCCGCCTGGGAGCTTTCTTT CASSEGRLGAFF
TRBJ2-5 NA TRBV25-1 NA TGTGCCAGCAGTGAATATACCGAGGGAACCCAGTACTTC CASSEYTEGTQYF
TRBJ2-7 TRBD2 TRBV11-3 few TGTGCCAGCAGCTTAGATTACGCGGGAGAGAGCTCCTACGAGCAGTACTTC CASSLDYAGESSYEQYF
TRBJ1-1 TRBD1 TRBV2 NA TGTGCCAGCAAAATAGACAGGGGGCTCGCTGAAGCTTTCTTT CASKIDRGLAEAFF
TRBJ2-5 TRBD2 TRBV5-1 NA TGCGCCAGCAGCTCCGCGGGACTAGCGGGGCCTAGGGAGACCCAGTACTTC CASSSAGLAGPRETQYF
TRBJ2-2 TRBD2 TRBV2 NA TGTGCCAGCAGTAGGACCCCGACTAGCGGGGGGTTCGGGGAGCTGTTTTTT CASSRTPTSGGFGELFF
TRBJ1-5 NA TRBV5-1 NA TGCGCCAGCAGCCTCGACTCCGGCAATCAGCCCCAGCATTTT CASSLDSGNQPQHF
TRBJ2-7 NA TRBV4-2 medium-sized TGTGCCAGCAGCCAAGCTCCAGATTCCTCCTACGAGCAGTACTTC CASSQAPDSSYEQYF
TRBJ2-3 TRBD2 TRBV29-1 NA TGCAGCGGTGAGCGGGGGAATGGCGCAGATACGCAGTATTTT CSGERGNGADTQYF
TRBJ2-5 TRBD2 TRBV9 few TGTGCCAGCAGCGTAGCTGTTCTAGCGGGGGGAGAGACCCAGTACTTC CASSVAVLAGGETQYF
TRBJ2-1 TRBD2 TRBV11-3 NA TGTGCCAGCAGCTTAGCTGGGACTAGCGGGATGGATGAGCAGTTCTTC CASSLAGTSGMDEQFF
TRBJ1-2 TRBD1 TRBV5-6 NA TGTGCCAGCAGCGCTTCCGGGACAGGGTATGGCTACACCTTC CASSASGTGYGYTF
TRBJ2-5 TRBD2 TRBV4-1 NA TGCGCCAGCAGCCGACAACTAGCGGGGGGGCTGGAGACCCAGTACTTC CASSRQLAGGLETQYF
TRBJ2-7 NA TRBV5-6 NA TGTGCCAGCAGCCGCGGACTTAATCGGGTCTACGAGCAGTACTTC CASSRGLNRVYEQYF
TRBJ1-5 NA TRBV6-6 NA TGTGCCAGCAGTTACGACAGTTCCAATCAGCCCCAGCATTTT CASSYDSSNQPQHF
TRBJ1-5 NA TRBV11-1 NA TGTGCCAGCAGCTTATCGGGGGGCAGGCCCCAGCATTTT CASSLSGGRPQHF
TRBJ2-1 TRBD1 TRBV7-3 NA TGTGCCAGCAGCCCAGGGACAGCCCACAATGAGCAGTTCTTC CASSPGTAHNEQFF
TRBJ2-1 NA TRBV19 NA TGTGCCAGTAGTATCGGTCTACAGGCCACGGGCACCCGCTACAATGAGCAGTTCTTC CASSIGLQATGTRYNEQFF
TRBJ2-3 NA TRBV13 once TGTGCCAGCAGCTTGAGGGTAGCTAGCACAGATACGCAGTATTTT CASSLRVASTDTQYF
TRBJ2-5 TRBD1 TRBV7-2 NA TGTGCCAGCAGCTTATGGGGTGGAACCGGGACAGCACAAGAGACCCAGTACTTC CASSLWGGTGTAQETQYF
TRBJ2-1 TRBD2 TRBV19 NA TGTGCCAGTAGTATGAGCGGGGGAATTATTGAGCAGTTCTTC CASSMSGGIIEQFF
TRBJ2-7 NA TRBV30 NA TGTGCCTGGAGGGGGGCCGGGGTCGAGCAGTACTTC CAWRGAGVEQYF
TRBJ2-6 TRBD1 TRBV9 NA TGTGCCAGCAGCGGGGGACAGGGCCCATCTGGGGCCAACGTCCTGACTTTC CASSGGQGPSGANVLTF
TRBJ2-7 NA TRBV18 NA TGTGCCAGCTCACCGACGAGGGCAGGGGAAGGGCAGTACTTC CASSPTRAGEGQYF
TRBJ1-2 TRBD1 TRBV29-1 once TGCAGCGTTGAAGACCCCGGGACAGGTGCCTCGTATGGCTACACCTTC CSVEDPGTGASYGYTF
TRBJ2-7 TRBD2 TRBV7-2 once TGTGCCAGCAGAGAGGGACTAGCGAACCTCTACGAGCAGTACTTC CASREGLANLYEQYF
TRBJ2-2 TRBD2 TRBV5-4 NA TGTGCCAGCAGCTCCTGGACTAGCGGGGGGCCCGGGGAGCTGTTTTTT CASSSWTSGGPGELFF
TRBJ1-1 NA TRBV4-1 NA TGCGCCAGCAGCCAAGATTCGGGACTCATGAACACTGAAGCTTTCTTT CASSQDSGLMNTEAFF